The 10 T cell receptor beta chains below were found in one sample sequenced in a study of blood T cell repertoires in COVID-19. Profiling relied on immunoSEQ multiplex PCR, and the TCRdb table lists in-frame clones only, not all of them. The data show under 300,000 clones, 86% seen once. The sequenced material came from peripheral blood. These receptors were collected from a man aged 25-45 years who had recovered from COVID-19.

V and J are TRBV5-4 and TRBJ1-4; D gene unclear. Trimming removed 2 bases from V and 8 bases from J, with 10 bases in between. CDR1 and CDR2 (germline): SGHNT, YYREEE (reference sequence). The CDR3 consists of 13 residues. In nucleotides, the CDR3 is TGTGCCAGCAGCTTCGCCGGAGGAGAAAAACTGTTTTTT. Translating it yields CASSFAGGEKLFF.

The rearrangement links TRBV6-5 to TRBJ1-1; D not certain. CDR3 length: 16 residues. The V end lost 2 bases, the J end lost 3 bases, and 16 bases lay between the germline ends. CDR1 and CDR2 (germline): MNHEY, SVGAGI. CDR3 region: CASSYGRGGYHTEAFF. The CDR3 nucleotides read TGTGCCAGCAGTTACGGGCGAGGAGGGTATCACACTGAAGCTTTCTTT.

The chain joins TRBV27 to TRBJ1-6; D perhaps matches TRBD1 (6 bases). CDR1 is MNHEY, CDR2 SMNVEV, per germline (reference sequence). Trimming stripped 4 bases from V and 9 bases from J, with 10 bases between. The CDR3 has 13 amino acids. The CDR3 region is CASSWGGPSPLHF. Here the CDR3 DNA reads TGTGCCAGCAGTTGGGGGGGCCCTTCACCCCTCCACTTT.

The V gene is TRBV18, the J gene TRBJ2-7, with 13 positions matching TRBD2. The CDR3 totals 19 residues. Germline V gene data show CDR1 as KGHSH and CDR2 as LQKENI. V lost 0 bases and J lost 4; bases outside the gene matches: 12. In DNA form, the CDR3 reads TGTGCCAGCTCACCACCGGGTCGACTAGCGGGGGGCCGGGGGTACGAGCAGTACTTC. Protein: CASSPPGRLAGGRGYEQYF.

The V and J genes are TRBV11-1 and TRBJ2-3; tentatively, D is TRBD1 (6 bases). CDR1 and CDR2 (germline): SGHAT, FQDESV (reference sequence). The V end was cut by 4 bases, the J end by 14 bases, with 25 bases between. The CDR3 is 15 residues long. The CDR3 sequence is CASSSFGAAGVNPYF. The CDR3, as DNA: TGTGCCAGCAGCTCTTTCGGGGCGGCAGGGGTCAATCCGTATTTT.

The rearrangement uses TRBV10-3 and TRBJ1-2, with 11 bases lining up with TRBD1. This CDR3 is 14 amino acids long. In germline, CDR1 is ENHRY, CDR2 SYGVKD. Unmatched junction bases numbered 8, after V lost 7 bases and J lost 7 bases. The CDR3, as DNA: TGTGCCATCAATCGGGGACAGGGGGACGGTGGCTACACCTTC. This codes for CAINRGQGDGGYTF.

The chain combines TRBV18 with TRBJ2-1; 9 nucleotides line up with TRBD1. The CDR3 is made up of 14 amino acids. V lost 5 bases and J lost 6; bases outside the gene matches: 5. CDR1 is KGHSH, CDR2 LQKENI, per germline. CDR3: CASSGQGRSNEQFF. Written as DNA, the CDR3 is TGTGCCAGCTCAGGACAGGGGAGGTCCAATGAGCAGTTCTTC.

This sequence joins TRBV30 and TRBJ1-6; no reliable D call. The CDR3 is 15 residues long. The V gene lost 4 bases and the J gene lost 0 bases, with 10 bases spanning the gap. Germline V gene sequence: CDR1 GTSNPN, CDR2 SVGIG (reference sequence). CDR3 sequence reads: CAWMPKSSYNSPLHF. The CDR3 coding sequence is TGTGCCTGGATGCCGAAGAGCTCCTATAATTCACCCCTCCACTTT.

J is TRBJ1-6 and V is TRBV5-6, with 8 bases that match TRBD1. CDR3 length: 19 amino acids. V shed 4 bases and J 0 bases; nucleotides not matched to a gene: 12. Germline V gene lookup returns CDR1 SGHDT and CDR2 YYEEEE. In nucleotides, the CDR3 is TGTGCCAGCAGCCTTCGGGACAGGCGATTGAGCTCCTATAATTCACCCCTCCACTTT. Protein product: CASSLRDRRLSSYNSPLHF.

This clone was seen a single time. V is TRBV12-3 or TRBV12-4 and J is TRBJ1-4; D call uncertain. The V end was cut by 6 bases, the J end by 8 bases, with 7 bases between. This CDR3 is 11 amino acids long. The DNA of the CDR3 is TGTGCCAGCAGCCCCCGGGAAAAACTGTTTTTT. Translated: CASSPREKLFF.